This T cell receptor (beta chain) is from a study of cytomegalovirus exposure and HLA in healthy donors. The germline V and J ends were trimmed by 1 base and 6 bases, with 10 bases remaining between them. This CDR3 is 13 amino acids long. The germline V gene encodes CDR1 GTSNPN and CDR2 SVGIG (reference sequence). PCR was performed using 60 Vbeta and 13 Jbeta primers. The protocol was immunoSEQ multiplex PCR, while the TCRdb copy is restricted to in-frame clones and leaves out a portion. This sample carries 150,000 to 200,000 clones, around 78% of them seen once, and the ten largest clones take 2% to 2.5%.

This chain connects TRBV30 to TRBJ1-5; D ambiguous. The sequencing input was PBMCs. The clonotype comes from a woman aged 25-40 years in good health and CMV-seropositive. In DNA form, the CDR3 reads TGTGCCTGGAGTGGCTCGGCGGGTCAGCCCCAGCATTTT. Amino acids: CAWSGSAGQPQHF.